Below, 5 T cell receptor beta chains from the same sample are listed, as sequenced in a study of shared clonotypes between healthy human individuals. The protocol was immunoSEQ multiplex PCR, while the TCRdb copy is restricted to in-frame clones and leaves out a portion. The sample has hundreds of thousands of clones, around three quarters seen once. The sample comprised PBMCs. The receptors derive from a woman in her 40s in good health. Some clones in this sample may be carry-over from other donors' samples.

The chain joins TRBV7-2 to TRBJ2-1; no clear D. The CDR3 is made up of 15 amino acids. CDR1 is SGHTA and CDR2 is FQGNSA in the germline V gene. The V end was cut by 5 bases, the J end by 0 bases, with 11 bases between. Written as DNA, the CDR3 is TGTGCCAGCAGCCCGCAGATTCACTCCTACAATGAGCAGTTCTTC. Protein product: CASSPQIHSYNEQFF.

V usage is TRBV28 and J usage is TRBJ2-7, with 8 bases lining up with TRBD2. J was trimmed by 7 bases and V by 3 bases; bases with no gene match: 11. The length of the CDR3 is 15 residues. Germline CDR1 MDHEN, CDR2 SYDVKM. CDR3 region: CASSFFAGGLPEQYF. The CDR3 DNA reads TGTGCCAGCAGTTTTTTTGCGGGAGGCCTTCCGGAGCAGTACTTC.

V is TRBV29-1 and J is TRBJ2-1; D is possibly TRBD2 (6 bases). Trimming took off 1 base at V and 3 bases at J, with 10 bases between the two ends. This CDR3 is 14 amino acids long. Germline V gives CDR1 SQVTM, CDR2 ANQGSEA. This CDR3 is CSVEGGGNYNEQFF. DNA for the CDR3: TGCAGCGTTGAAGGTGGCGGGAACTACAATGAGCAGTTCTTC.

The rearrangement joins TRBV30 to TRBJ1-1, with D perhaps TRBD1 (6 bases). Looked up from germline, CDR1 is GTSNPN and CDR2 is SVGIG (reference sequence). CDR3 length equals 13 residues. The V end lost 4 bases, the J end lost 3 bases, and 12 bases lay between the germline ends. CDR3 protein: CAWTGAGDTEAFF. The CDR3 DNA sequence: TGTGCCTGGACAGGGGCTGGGGACACTGAAGCTTTCTTT.

This chain connects TRBV29-1 to TRBJ2-7; 9 nucleotides align to TRBD2. The germline V gene has CDR1 SQVTM and CDR2 ANQGSEA. CDR3 length: 13 residues. Trimming at V came to 7 bases and at J to 1 base, leaving 5 bases not matched to a gene. In DNA form, the CDR3 reads TGCAGCGGTAGAGCGGGGGGATCCTACGAGCAGTACTTC. Protein sequence: CSGRAGGSYEQYF.